Listed below are T cell receptor beta chains from one sample, sequenced in a study of early stage breast cancer tumors. Repertoires were generated with immunoSEQ multiplex PCR, while TCRdb's copy carries only in-frame clones and drops some. The data contain about 51,000 clones, over 75% of them seen just once; the ten biggest clones take up just under 3.5%. Material for sequencing was blood. The source of these receptors is a person aged 35 to 50 with breast cancer. Both conserved end residues are part of each CDR3. Fields, in order: J gene, V gene, clone size, D gene, CDR3 protein, CDR3 DNA. A D gene is named only where the DNA matches it firmly. Clone size is not always given. Where it is, it says once, few, many or a class for expanded clones.

J gene: TRBJ2-7; V gene: TRBV7-9; clone size: medium-sized; D gene: .; CDR3 protein: CASSSGPSNEQYF; CDR3 DNA: TGTGCCAGCAGCTCCGGACCATCGAACGAGCAGTACTTC
J gene: TRBJ2-2; V gene: TRBV6-4; clone size: .; D gene: .; CDR3 protein: CASRKPGRAITGELFF; CDR3 DNA: TGTGCCAGCAGGAAACCGGGACGGGCCATCACCGGGGAGCTGTTTTTT
J gene: TRBJ2-5; V gene: TRBV29-1; clone size: .; D gene: TRBD2; CDR3 protein: CSVEDLGLAGTETQYF; CDR3 DNA: TGCAGCGTTGAAGATCTTGGACTAGCGGGAACAGAGACCCAGTACTTC
J gene: TRBJ2-1; V gene: TRBV5-1; clone size: .; D gene: TRBD2; CDR3 protein: CASSFQRGRGDEQFF; CDR3 DNA: TGCGCCAGCAGCTTCCAGCGGGGGAGGGGAGATGAGCAGTTCTTC
J gene: TRBJ2-1; V gene: TRBV9; clone size: .; D gene: TRBD2; CDR3 protein: CASSPRTSGHYEQFF; CDR3 DNA: TGTGCCAGCAGCCCTCGGACTAGCGGGCACTATGAGCAGTTCTTC
J gene: TRBJ2-3; V gene: TRBV9; clone size: once; D gene: .; CDR3 protein: CASNTLGTDTQYF; CDR3 DNA: TGTGCCAGCAACACTTTAGGGACAGATACGCAGTATTTT
J gene: TRBJ1-2; V gene: TRBV5-1; clone size: .; D gene: .; CDR3 protein: CASSRTDYGYTF; CDR3 DNA: TGTGCCAGCAGCCGGACGGATTATGGCTACACCTTC
J gene: TRBJ2-7; V gene: TRBV11-3; clone size: .; D gene: .; CDR3 protein: CASSLGYSGTPSYEQYF; CDR3 DNA: TGTGCCAGCAGCTTAGGCTACTCCGGGACCCCGTCCTACGAGCAGTACTTC
J gene: TRBJ2-7; V gene: TRBV11-1; clone size: .; D gene: .; CDR3 protein: CASSFPRGKPSYEQYF; CDR3 DNA: TGTGCCAGCAGTTTTCCGAGGGGAAAACCGTCCTACGAGCAGTACTTC
J gene: TRBJ2-1; V gene: TRBV10-2; clone size: .; D gene: TRBD2; CDR3 protein: CASSVKGTRLSNEQFF; CDR3 DNA: TGCGCCAGCAGTGTGAAAGGGACTAGGCTTTCCAATGAGCAGTTCTTC
J gene: TRBJ2-1; V gene: TRBV27; clone size: .; D gene: TRBD1; CDR3 protein: CASSYTGGAYNEQFF; CDR3 DNA: TGTGCCAGCAGTTATACAGGGGGCGCCTACAATGAGCAGTTCTTC
J gene: TRBJ1-2; V gene: TRBV27; clone size: .; D gene: .; CDR3 protein: CASSFWGGSGYGYTF; CDR3 DNA: TGTGCCAGCAGTTTTTGGGGGGGCAGCGGGTATGGCTACACCTTC
J gene: TRBJ1-1; V gene: TRBV13; clone size: .; D gene: .; CDR3 protein: CASSLPSTEAFF; CDR3 DNA: TGTGCCAGCAGCCTTCCGAGCACTGAAGCTTTCTTT
J gene: TRBJ2-3; V gene: TRBV18; clone size: .; D gene: TRBD2; CDR3 protein: CASSPRIAGEEDTQYF; CDR3 DNA: TGTGCCAGCTCACCCCGTATAGCGGGAGAAGAGGATACGCAGTATTTT
J gene: TRBJ2-3; V gene: TRBV30; clone size: .; D gene: TRBD1; CDR3 protein: CAWTTGTGSLSQYF; CDR3 DNA: TGTGCCTGGACTACCGGGACAGGGTCTTTATCGCAGTATTTT
J gene: TRBJ1-2; V gene: TRBV2; clone size: .; D gene: TRBD1; CDR3 protein: CASTKIDRAGYTF; CDR3 DNA: TGTGCCAGCACCAAAATCGACAGGGCTGGCTACACCTTC
J gene: TRBJ2-3; V gene: TRBV27; clone size: once; D gene: .; CDR3 protein: CASSLEPGSAADTQYF; CDR3 DNA: TGTGCCAGCAGTTTGGAGCCGGGATCAGCAGCAGATACGCAGTATTTT
J gene: TRBJ1-5; V gene: TRBV19; clone size: once; D gene: .; CDR3 protein: CASTSVRGGVHQPQHF; CDR3 DNA: TGTGCCAGTACCTCCGTCCGTGGGGGGGTTCATCAGCCCCAGCATTTT
J gene: TRBJ2-5; V gene: TRBV29-1; clone size: once; D gene: .; CDR3 protein: CSVNPMGIGETQYF; CDR3 DNA: TGCAGCGTGAACCCAATGGGCATCGGGGAGACCCAGTACTTC
J gene: TRBJ2-7; V gene: TRBV5-4; clone size: .; D gene: .; CDR3 protein: CASSATPKGEQYF; CDR3 DNA: TGTGCCAGCAGCGCGACCCCTAAGGGGGAGCAGTACTTC
J gene: TRBJ1-5; V gene: TRBV5-4; clone size: .; D gene: TRBD1; CDR3 protein: CASSSDRSGHQPQHF; CDR3 DNA: TGTGCCAGCAGCTCGGACAGGAGTGGTCATCAGCCCCAGCATTTT
J gene: TRBJ1-5; V gene: TRBV2; clone size: .; D gene: TRBD1; CDR3 protein: CASRGQGGNNQPQHF; CDR3 DNA: TGTGCCAGCAGAGGACAGGGAGGAAACAATCAGCCCCAGCATTTT
J gene: TRBJ2-1; V gene: TRBV29-1; clone size: .; D gene: .; CDR3 protein: CSVEDWQEQFF; CDR3 DNA: TGCAGCGTTGAAGATTGGCAGGAGCAGTTCTTC
J gene: TRBJ1-1; V gene: TRBV4-1; clone size: .; D gene: .; CDR3 protein: CASSQADTFEAFF; CDR3 DNA: TGCGCCAGCAGCCAAGCTGACACTTTTGAAGCTTTCTTT
J gene: TRBJ2-3; V gene: TRBV11-3; clone size: .; D gene: .; CDR3 protein: CASSLDPSQDTQYF; CDR3 DNA: TGTGCCAGCAGCTTAGATCCCTCTCAGGATACGCAGTATTTT
J gene: TRBJ1-2; V gene: TRBV27; clone size: few; D gene: .; CDR3 protein: CASSLSAGVGTYGYTF; CDR3 DNA: TGTGCCAGCAGTTTATCGGCGGGGGTAGGGACCTATGGCTACACCTTC
J gene: TRBJ1-5; V gene: TRBV27; clone size: once; D gene: TRBD1; CDR3 protein: CASSNWTGLDNSNQPQHF; CDR3 DNA: TGTGCCAGCAGTAACTGGACAGGGCTCGATAATAGCAATCAGCCCCAGCATTTT
J gene: TRBJ2-3; V gene: TRBV29-1; clone size: .; D gene: TRBD2; CDR3 protein: CSAGTSGRDTQYF; CDR3 DNA: TGCAGCGCCGGGACTAGCGGGAGAGATACGCAGTATTTT
J gene: TRBJ2-1; V gene: TRBV14; clone size: once; D gene: TRBD1; CDR3 protein: CASSQDPLTGELGRQFF; CDR3 DNA: TGTGCCAGCAGCCAAGATCCTCTTACAGGGGAGTTAGGGAGGCAGTTCTTC
J gene: TRBJ2-1; V gene: TRBV23-1; clone size: once; D gene: .; CDR3 protein: CASSLLWGISYNEQFF; CDR3 DNA: TGCGCCAGCAGTCTTCTTTGGGGGATCTCCTACAATGAGCAGTTCTTC
J gene: TRBJ1-3; V gene: TRBV9; clone size: .; D gene: .; CDR3 protein: CASSVGRTDSGNTIYF; CDR3 DNA: TGTGCCAGCAGCGTAGGGAGGACGGATTCTGGAAACACCATATATTTT
J gene: TRBJ2-5; V gene: TRBV2; clone size: once; D gene: TRBD2; CDR3 protein: CASSQASGRGETQYF; CDR3 DNA: TGTGCCAGCAGTCAGGCTAGCGGGAGGGGGGAGACCCAGTACTTC
J gene: TRBJ2-7; V gene: TRBV4-1; clone size: .; D gene: .; CDR3 protein: CASSLKHGYEQYF; CDR3 DNA: TGCGCCAGCAGCCTCAAACACGGCTACGAGCAGTACTTC
J gene: TRBJ2-7; V gene: TRBV5-8; clone size: .; D gene: .; CDR3 protein: CASSLQPHPSYEQYF; CDR3 DNA: TGTGCCAGCAGCTTACAACCACACCCCTCCTACGAGCAGTACTTC
J gene: TRBJ2-6; V gene: TRBV19; clone size: .; D gene: .; CDR3 protein: CASRTAGRRSGANVLTF; CDR3 DNA: TGTGCCAGTAGAACAGCCGGGAGACGCTCTGGGGCCAACGTCCTGACTTTC
J gene: TRBJ2-4; V gene: TRBV11-2; clone size: few; D gene: TRBD1; CDR3 protein: CASRGTGRNIQYF; CDR3 DNA: TGTGCCAGCAGGGGGACAGGGCGAAACATTCAGTACTTC
J gene: TRBJ1-1; V gene: TRBV6-5; clone size: .; D gene: .; CDR3 protein: CASSYWQSNTEAFF; CDR3 DNA: TGTGCCAGCAGTTACTGGCAGAGTAACACTGAAGCTTTCTTT
J gene: TRBJ2-7; V gene: TRBV5-1; clone size: .; D gene: TRBD2; CDR3 protein: CASSLDAGGIVEQYF; CDR3 DNA: TGCGCCAGCAGCTTGGACGCGGGAGGGATCGTCGAGCAGTACTTC
J gene: TRBJ2-7; V gene: TRBV19; clone size: .; D gene: .; CDR3 protein: CASSMGRALHYEQYF; CDR3 DNA: TGTGCCAGTAGTATGGGCAGGGCCCTACACTACGAGCAGTACTTC
J gene: TRBJ1-4; V gene: TRBV7-8; clone size: .; D gene: .; CDR3 protein: CASSLAGGNNEKLFF; CDR3 DNA: TGTGCCAGCAGCTTAGCGGGGGGGAATAATGAAAAACTGTTTTTT
J gene: TRBJ2-3; V gene: TRBV10-3; clone size: .; D gene: TRBD1; CDR3 protein: CAISDPTGADTQYF; CDR3 DNA: TGTGCCATCAGTGACCCGACAGGGGCAGATACGCAGTATTTT
J gene: TRBJ2-1; V gene: TRBV6-6; clone size: .; D gene: .; CDR3 protein: CASRRDEGSSYNEQFF; CDR3 DNA: TGTGCCAGCAGGAGGGACGAGGGAAGCTCCTACAATGAGCAGTTCTTC
J gene: TRBJ2-5; V gene: TRBV10-1; clone size: .; D gene: .; CDR3 protein: CASSEALGGETQYF; CDR3 DNA: TGCGCCAGCAGTGAGGCCTTGGGGGGAGAGACCCAGTACTTC
J gene: TRBJ1-2; V gene: TRBV11-3; clone size: once; D gene: .; CDR3 protein: CASSLGGQYGYTF; CDR3 DNA: TGTGCCAGCAGCCTCGGGGGTCAGTATGGCTACACCTTC
J gene: TRBJ2-7; V gene: TRBV6-6; clone size: .; D gene: .; CDR3 protein: CASSPGASYEQYF; CDR3 DNA: TGTGCCAGCAGTCCAGGGGCCTCCTACGAGCAGTACTTC
J gene: TRBJ2-1; V gene: TRBV5-5; clone size: few; D gene: TRBD2; CDR3 protein: CASSFREGGVGEQFF; CDR3 DNA: TGTGCCAGCAGCTTCCGGGAGGGCGGGGTCGGTGAGCAGTTCTTC
J gene: TRBJ2-3; V gene: TRBV5-1; clone size: .; D gene: .; CDR3 protein: CASSSSGSTDTQYF; CDR3 DNA: TGCGCCAGCAGCTCGAGCGGGAGCACAGATACGCAGTATTTT
J gene: TRBJ2-6; V gene: TRBV5-1; clone size: .; D gene: .; CDR3 protein: CASSYEGQGANVLTF; CDR3 DNA: TGCGCCAGCAGTTATGAGGGTCAAGGGGCCAACGTCCTGACTTTC
J gene: TRBJ2-1; V gene: TRBV16; clone size: .; D gene: .; CDR3 protein: CASSQLTNEQFF; CDR3 DNA: TGTGCCAGCAGCCAGCTGACGAATGAGCAGTTCTTC
J gene: TRBJ1-1; V gene: TRBV6-5; clone size: .; D gene: TRBD1; CDR3 protein: CASNYHQGGTEAFF; CDR3 DNA: TGTGCCAGCAACTACCATCAGGGGGGTACTGAAGCTTTCTTT
J gene: TRBJ1-2; V gene: TRBV5-1; clone size: .; D gene: TRBD1; CDR3 protein: CASSYGTGGLGYTF; CDR3 DNA: TGCGCCAGCAGTTACGGGACAGGGGGTCTCGGCTACACCTTC
J gene: TRBJ2-4; V gene: TRBV6-5; clone size: .; D gene: .; CDR3 protein: CASTEARIKNIQYF; CDR3 DNA: TGTGCCAGCACCGAGGCACGGATCAAAAACATTCAGTACTTC
J gene: TRBJ1-1; V gene: TRBV23-1; clone size: .; D gene: .; CDR3 protein: CASSHPRRPGGTEAFF; CDR3 DNA: TGCGCCAGCAGTCATCCTAGGCGGCCGGGGGGAACTGAAGCTTTCTTT